Each of the 4 T cell receptor beta chains below was sequenced from the same sample in a study of regulatory T cells in long-lasting Graves disease. Indicated time point: newly diagnosed GD, antithyroid drugs for less than 3 months. The TCR library used RNA extracted from PBMCs. Construction of the TCR beta libraries employed iRepertoire HTBI primers in conjunction with Arm-PCR of CDR3 regions. One entry per CDR3 protein results from TCRdb running MiXCR on the multiplex PCR reads. The sample has about 540,000 distinct CDR3 sequences, about 14% seen once. This sample was shared with a second study, whose subject was T cells in Graves' hyperthyroidism and ophthalmopathy.

The sample here was peripheral blood mononuclear cells (PBMCs), taken at new diagnosis, from a patient treated with antithyroid drugs. The origin of the receptors is a man in his thirties or forties with Graves disease.

This clonotype was seen more than once but under ten times. CDR3 bases: TGTGCCAGCAGCGTAGATCCTAGCAATCAGCCCCAGCATTTT. It yields the protein CASSVDPSNQPQHF. The rearrangement uses TRBV9 and TRBJ1-5; D is ambiguous. The CDR3 sequence is 14 residues long. Trimming left V 0 bases short and J 0 bases short, with 4 bases between. Germline CDR1 SGDLS, CDR2 YYNGEE.

This clonotype showed up many times. The chain uses TRBV28 and TRBJ2-7; 11 bases agree with TRBD2. Germline CDR1 is MDHEN and CDR2 is SYDVKM. CDR3 size: 15 residues. Unmatched junction bases numbered 4, after V lost 6 bases and J lost 0 bases. For the CDR3, the DNA is TGTGCCAGCAGAGCAACTAGCGGGAGCTCCTACGAGCAGTACTTC. Amino acid sequence: CASRATSGSSYEQYF.

This clonotype was counted only a few times. The J gene is TRBJ1-3, the V gene TRBV30; TRBD1 aligns across 8 bases. The trim removed 7 bases at V and 5 bases at J, leaving 4 bases unmatched. Germline V lookup: CDR1 GTSNPN, CDR2 SVGIG (reference sequence). The CDR3 has 12 residues. The CDR3 DNA follows: TGTGCCTCCGACAGGGGCCGAAACACCATATATTTT. Amino acids: CASDRGRNTIYF.

This clonotype was counted a few times. The CDR3 loop reads CASSPITGQPGNEQFF. The CDR3 bases are TGTGCCAGCAGCCCCATTACCGGACAGCCCGGGAATGAGCAGTTCTTC. The chain links TRBV7-9 to TRBJ2-1; TRBD1 is a possible D gene (6 bases). Per the germline V gene, CDR1 is SEHNR and CDR2 is FQNEAQ (reference sequence). The CDR3 spans 16 residues. Trimming removed 5 bases at V and 7 bases at J, with 21 bases between.